Included here is one T cell receptor (beta chain) sequence, with context. This entry is derived from a study of blood T cell repertoires in COVID-19. Study information: Both acute and convalescent COVID-19 samples were obtained from the United States, Italy and Spain.

Per the germline V gene, CDR1 is SNHLY and CDR2 is FYNNEI. The CDR3 consists of 14 residues. The V gene end was trimmed by 5 bases and the J gene end by 7 bases; junction bases not matched to a gene: 7. Under the authors' procedure: Reference gene primer amplification in the assay estimated nucleated cell counts. Sequencing used immunoSEQ multiplex PCR; TCRdb keeps in-frame clones, though not all of them. That table gives V, J and clone size, and the DNA gave D and trimming. In the table there are 150,000 or so clones, roughly 79% of which are singletons. This TCR derives from a human donor with acute or convalescent COVID-19. The donor label of this sample is uncertain. The chain recombines TRBV2 with TRBJ1-5; 8 nucleotides match TRBD1. The sequencing input was peripheral blood. The CDR3 nucleotides read TGTGCCAGCAGTCTAGGACAGGGCAGGCAGCCCCAGCATTTT. It codes for CASSLGQGRQPQHF.